This T cell receptor (beta chain) was profiled in a study of blood T cell repertoires in COVID-19. Looking at the study overall: Collection of acute and convalescent COVID-19 samples took place in the United States, Italy and Spain. Sample material is recorded as cDNA or gDNA derived from T cells, B-cell-depleted T cells, or PBMCs.

In the original processing: Amplification of reference gene primers was used by the study to estimate nucleated cell counts. The protocol was immunoSEQ multiplex PCR, while the TCRdb copy is restricted to in-frame clones and leaves out a portion. V, J and clone size reflect that table, while D and trimming were determined from the DNA. Here the sample spans roughly 160,000 clones, more than 85% being singletons. The specimen was peripheral blood. This sequence was found in a man aged 50 to 59 with acute or convalescent COVID-19.

CDR3 coding DNA: TGTGCCAGCGTGGACAGGACTACCGGGGAGCTGTTTTTT. As protein: CASVDRTTGELFF. The gene calls are TRBV28 and TRBJ2-2; 7 bases map to TRBD1. V was clipped by 8 bases and J by 5 bases; unmatched bases: 5. The germline V gene encodes CDR1 MDHEN and CDR2 SYDVKM. This CDR3 contains 13 residues.